Listed here are 21 T cell receptor beta chains from one sample, sequenced in a study of shared clonotypes between healthy human individuals. Produced via immunoSEQ multiplex PCR; TCRdb's table is partial and in-frame only. The table lists a few million clones, roughly 92% of them singletons. Sample: naive CD4+ T cells from PBMCs. Regarding subset: CD45RA+ positively selected. Receptors originate from a man between 18 and 35 years old in good health. Some clones in this sample may be carry-over from other donors' samples.

V and J are TRBV6-1 and TRBJ1-2; D is unresolved. Trimming cost V 2 bases and J 1 base, with 11 bases left between them. The CDR3 has 15 amino acids. Per the germline V gene, CDR1 is MNHNS and CDR2 is SASEGT. The CDR3 DNA follows: TGTGCCAGCAGTGAACGGGCCGTAGTTAACTATGGCTACACCTTC. It translates to CASSERAVVNYGYTF.

The chain has TRBV30 and TRBJ2-4; TRBD1 matches at 8 bases. V gave up 1 base and J gave up 3 bases; unmatched junction bases: 2. The CDR3 loop spans 14 amino acids. Germline V gives CDR1 GTSNPN, CDR2 SVGIG (reference sequence). This CDR3 is CAWSAQGVKNIQYF. CDR3 DNA sequence: TGTGCCTGGAGTGCACAGGGGGTCAAAAACATTCAGTACTTC. Drawing the rest from reference TRBV30 and TRBJ2-4, the complete variable domain is SQTIHQWPATLVQPVGSPLSLECTVEGTSNPNLYWYRQAAGRGLQLLFYSVGIGQISSEVPQNLSASRPQDRQFILSSKKLLLSDSGFYLCAWSAQGVKNIQYFGAGTRLSVL.

The chain links TRBV27 to TRBJ2-7, with 7 bases aligning to TRBD2. Per germline, CDR1 MNHEY and CDR2 SMNVEV (reference sequence). CDR3 length: 17 amino acids. Trimming at V came to 2 bases and at J to 6 bases, leaving 16 bases not matched to a gene. DNA of the CDR3: TGTGCCAGCAGTTTACGTGGGACTATCCTTTCCTGGGCCGAGCAGTACTTC. It specifies CASSLRGTILSWAEQYF.

The chain joins TRBV7-3 to TRBJ1-3, with TRBD1 as a possible D gene (5 bases). The CDR3 sequence is 16 residues long. V dropped 5 bases and J dropped 0 bases, with 14 bases sitting between them. CDR1 SGHTA and CDR2 FQGTGA come from the germline V gene. CDR3 protein: CASSPGPRSSGNTIYF. The CDR3 DNA reads TGTGCCAGCAGCCCGGGACCTCGGAGCTCTGGAAACACCATATATTTT.

V is TRBV7-8 and J is TRBJ1-1; D gene unclear. The CDR3 has 13 amino acids. CDR1 is SGHVS and CDR2 is FQNEAQ in the germline V gene. Trimming shortened V by 1 base and J by 4 bases, and 7 bases separated the two germline ends. Here the CDR3 reads CASSLGRPTEAFF. The CDR3 bases are TGTGCCAGCAGCTTAGGCCGGCCCACTGAAGCTTTCTTT.

This rearrangement joins TRBV7-3 to TRBJ2-6, with D unclear. The ends were cut back, 1 base at V and 0 bases at J, with 4 bases in the middle. Germline lookup yields CDR1 SGHTA and CDR2 FQGTGA. CDR3 size: 15 residues. This CDR3 reads CASSLIGSGANVLTF. The DNA for the CDR3 is TGTGCCAGCAGCTTAATCGGCTCTGGGGCCAACGTCCTGACTTTC.

The rearrangement uses TRBV7-3 and TRBJ2-1, with 10 bases identical to TRBD1. V dropped 1 base and J dropped 6; count of bases not matched to a gene: 6. The germline V gene has CDR1 SGHTA and CDR2 FQGTGA. This CDR3 has 16 amino acids. Here the CDR3 reads CASSLKGQGLRNEQFF. The CDR3, as DNA: TGTGCCAGCAGCTTAAAGGGACAGGGGTTGCGCAATGAGCAGTTCTTC.

The CDR3 nucleotides read TGTGCCAGCAGCCATGGGGCAGATACGCAGTATTTT. Translated, it gives CASSHGADTQYF. The chain recombines TRBV11-3 with TRBJ2-3, with D unclear. The CDR3 has 12 residues. CDR1 is SGHNT and CDR2 is YENEEA in the germline V gene. V lost 5 bases and J 4 bases, leaving 7 bases between the germline ends.

Regarding this clone: Additional DNA sequences in this sample encode the identical CDR3. This chain joins TRBV18 and TRBJ2-5; D ambiguous. Germline loops: CDR1 KGHSH, CDR2 LQKENI. The CDR3 has 11 residues. With 6 bases removed from V and 2 bases from J, the gap between germline ends came to 4 bases. CDR3 sequence reads: CASSNQETQYF. DNA for the CDR3: TGTGCCAGCTCGAATCAAGAGACCCAGTACTTC.

CDR3: CASSRVQMNTEAFF. CDR3 nucleotide sequence: TGTGCCAGCTCGAGAGTTCAAATGAACACTGAAGCTTTCTTT. This sequence joins TRBV18 and TRBJ1-1; D call uncertain. Germline CDR1 is KGHSH and CDR2 is LQKENI. The V gene lost 6 bases and the J gene lost 0 bases, with 11 bases spanning the gap. The CDR3 consists of 14 residues.

The CDR3 DNA reads as TGTGCCAGCACCCCCCCGACGGGTTTGAAAGAGACCCAGTACTTC. Its translation is CASTPPTGLKETQYF. V is TRBV7-2 and J is TRBJ2-5; D is uncertain. The germline V and J ends were trimmed by 7 bases and 3 bases, with 18 bases remaining between them. This CDR3 is built from 15 residues. Germline V gives CDR1 SGHTA, CDR2 FQGNSA.

J is TRBJ2-5 and V is TRBV10-3; 12 bases align to TRBD1. Germline lookup yields CDR1 ENHRY and CDR2 SYGVKD. Trimming took 6 bases from V and 7 from J; bases not matched to a gene: 9. CDR3 size: 15 residues. The CDR3 bases are TGTGCCATCAGGCCGGGGACAGGGGGCGTCGGGACCCAGTACTTC. The encoded protein is CAIRPGTGGVGTQYF.

J is TRBJ2-7 and V is TRBV7-6; TRBD1 aligns across 11 bases. V gave up 5 bases and J gave up 6 bases; unmatched junction bases: 3. Germline CDR1 is SGHVS and CDR2 is FNYEAQ. The CDR3 is made up of 13 amino acids. The CDR3 sequence: CASSRDRGGEQYF. The CDR3 nucleotides read TGTGCCAGCAGCCGGGACAGGGGGGGCGAGCAGTACTTC.

This clone showed up just once. The DNA for the CDR3 is TGTGCCAGCTCACCGCCTCAAAGCTACGAGCAGTACTTC. It translates to CASSPPQSYEQYF. J is TRBJ2-7 and V is TRBV18; D gene uncertain. V lost 3 bases and J lost 3, with 9 bases in between. Germline assignment: CDR1 KGHSH and CDR2 LQKENI. There are 13 residues in the CDR3.

The chain carries TRBV7-2 and TRBJ1-1; no clear D. Germline V CDR1 and CDR2: SGHTA, FQGNSA. The CDR3 spans 14 residues. Trimming removed 5 bases from V and 1 base from J, with 11 bases in between. The CDR3: CASSGGSSNTEAFF. CDR3 nucleotides: TGTGCCAGCAGCGGCGGCAGTTCGAACACTGAAGCTTTCTTT.

DNA for the CDR3: TGTGCCAGCAGCATTGGGCTAGATCGGGCAGATACGCAGTATTTT. This sequence encodes CASSIGLDRADTQYF. The gene calls are TRBV11-2 and TRBJ2-3, with D unclear. This CDR3 region has 15 residues. CDR1 and CDR2 from the germline V gene are SGHAT and FQNNGV. The V end was cut by 5 bases, the J end by 4 bases, with 16 bases between.

The chain employs TRBV19 and TRBJ1-2; 7 positions match TRBD1. The CDR3 sequence is 14 residues long. Trimming removed 6 bases from V and 5 bases from J; junction bases left unmatched: 9. The germline CDR1 and CDR2 sequences are LNHDA and SQIVND (reference sequence). The CDR3 region is CASRLVQGRYGYTF. In DNA, the CDR3 is TGTGCCAGTAGACTCGTACAGGGGAGGTATGGCTACACCTTC.

V gene TRBV6-1 combines with J gene TRBJ2-1; possibly TRBD1 for D (6 bases). V lost 8 bases, J lost 6 bases, and 20 bases lay in between. This CDR3 has 15 residues. Germline values: CDR1 MNHNS, CDR2 SASEGT. CDR3 loop: CASDGGRGGGNEQFF. CDR3 sequence (DNA): TGTGCCAGCGATGGGGGCAGGGGTGGTGGCAATGAGCAGTTCTTC.

This chain connects TRBV10-3 to TRBJ1-1; the D is unclear. The germline V gene has CDR1 ENHRY and CDR2 SYGVKD. The V end was cut by 0 bases, the J end by 11 bases, with 10 bases between. The CDR3 runs 12 residues. The CDR3: CAISESTSGAFF. The CDR3 DNA follows: TGTGCCATCAGTGAGTCGACCTCCGGGGCTTTCTTT.

The chain joins TRBV6-1 to TRBJ2-1; 7 positions match TRBD2. This CDR3 has 16 residues. In germline, CDR1 is MNHNS, CDR2 SASEGT. Trimming took 0 bases from V and 2 from J; bases not matched to a gene: 4. CDR3 residues: CASSEAAGLPYNEQFF. DNA of the CDR3: TGTGCCAGCAGTGAAGCGGCGGGACTACCCTACAATGAGCAGTTCTTC.

The V call is TRBV11-2, the J call TRBJ2-1, with 8 nucleotides matching TRBD1. Germline CDR1 SGHAT, CDR2 FQNNGV. V shed 7 bases, J shed 5 bases, and the junction held 10 bases outside the gene matches. The CDR3 has 15 residues. CDR3 sequence: CASTRTGQANNEQFF. As DNA, the CDR3 is TGTGCCAGCACCCGCACGGGACAGGCTAACAATGAGCAGTTCTTC. Combining the CDR3 with reference TRBV11-2 and TRBJ2-1 gives the whole variable domain EAGVAQSPRYKIIEKRQSVAFWCNPISGHATLYWYQQILGQGPKLLIQFQNNGVVDDSQLPKDRFSAERLKGVDSTLKIQPAKLEDSAVYLCASTRTGQANNEQFFGPGTRLTVL.